This TCR beta chain comes out of a study of T cells after yellow fever vaccination. Study outcomes and limitations: Contamination by abundant bulk-population clonotypes could be present in FACS-sorted repertoires. There was a small share of clonotypes that showed up in both the CD4 and CD8 compartments. Post-booster reappearance was seen for most primary-vaccination clones (about 96% CD4, around 89% CD8).

As for this clonotype: Antigen unknown.

Germline V gene data show CDR1 as DFQATT and CDR2 as SNEGSKA (reference sequence). The CDR3 extends over 12 amino acids. The junction had 6 bases not matched to a gene; V was cut back by 5 bases and J by 8 bases. Making TCR cDNA involved 5'RACE template switching, which added UMIs and a universal primer site. TCRdb used MiXCR to reprocess the 5' RACE reads, holding one entry per CDR3 protein. The sample has about 430,000 distinct CDR3 sequences, about 17% seen once. The rearrangement links TRBV20-1 to TRBJ1-2; 9 positions agree with TRBD1. The clonotype was recovered from a man aged 18 to 30 who received the YFV17D yellow fever vaccine. The source material was PBMCs, sampled before the yellow fever booster vaccination. As DNA, the CDR3 is TGCAGTGCTTATACAGGGGGCCAAGGCTACACCTTC. Protein: CSAYTGGQGYTF.